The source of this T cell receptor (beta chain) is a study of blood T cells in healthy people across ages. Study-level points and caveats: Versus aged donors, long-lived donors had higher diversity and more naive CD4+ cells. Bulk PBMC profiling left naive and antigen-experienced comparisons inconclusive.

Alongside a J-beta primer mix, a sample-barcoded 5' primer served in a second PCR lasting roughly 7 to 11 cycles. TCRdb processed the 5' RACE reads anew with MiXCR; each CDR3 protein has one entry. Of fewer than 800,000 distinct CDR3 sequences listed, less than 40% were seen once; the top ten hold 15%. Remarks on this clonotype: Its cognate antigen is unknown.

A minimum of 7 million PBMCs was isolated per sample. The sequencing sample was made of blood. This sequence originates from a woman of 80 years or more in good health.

The CDR3, as DNA: TGCAGTGCTTTGGTGGGAGGAGCAACCCACGAGCAGTACTTC. Residues: CSALVGGATHEQYF. J is TRBJ2-5 and V is TRBV20-1; weak D call: TRBD2 (6 bases). The J call may be in error: the DNA end matches TRBJ2-7 better. In germline, CDR1 is DFQATT, CDR2 SNEGSKA (reference sequence). The CDR3 consists of 14 residues.